This TCR beta chain was captured by sequencing in a study of T cells in Graves' hyperthyroidism and ophthalmopathy. Using RNA transcripts as the source, TCR beta CDR3 regions were amplified. With the HTBI primer set, the TCR CDR3 went through a first round of RT-PCR. In TCRdb, the multiplex PCR reads were re-called with MiXCR into one record per CDR3 protein. This sample has about 590,000 distinct CDR3 sequences; 15% to 17% occur once, and the top ten carry 6.5% to 8%. V was trimmed by 2 bases and J by 8 bases, leaving 10 bases between them. The CDR3 is 13 residues long. Looked up from germline, CDR1 is SGHAT and CDR2 is FQNNGV. This clonotype was counted once.

The sequencing input was blood. The TCR comes from a woman aged 25-40 years with Graves' hyperthyroidism. The V gene is TRBV11-2, the J gene TRBJ2-1; no firm D call. CDR3 sequence: CASSLFDDYEQFF. CDR3 nucleotide sequence: TGTGCCAGCAGCTTATTCGACGACTATGAGCAGTTCTTC.